This entry is about one T cell receptor beta chain. Its target is unknown. There are 15 residues in the CDR3. The V and J ends lost 4 bases and 0 bases respectively, with 13 bases between them. Germline CDR1 reads SNHLY; CDR2 reads FYNNEI. The source of the sample is a study of spatial heterogeneity in lung cancer. Via MiXCR, TCRdb re-called the 5' RACE reads, giving one row per CDR3 protein. Of approximately 90,000 distinct CDR3 sequences listed, roughly 9.5% are singletons. Study-wide points: Ubiquitous expanded tumor TCRs surfaced in blood more at resection than they did at follow-up.

This sample's time point: sample taken at primary tumor resection. Researchers sequenced whole RNA taken from tumor, nontumor lung or frozen PBMC without sorting. Untreated early-stage non-small cell lung cancer patients, over 55 in total, were the donors. The sequencing used PBMCs, collected at surgery. The TCR sequence derives from a male donor with early-stage non-small cell lung cancer. V and J are TRBV2 and TRBJ2-7; no clear D gene. The CDR3 coding sequence is TGTGCCAGCAGTGCTAAGATGCTTAACTCCTACGAGCAGTACTTC. As protein: CASSAKMLNSYEQYF.